The entry below gives a single T cell receptor beta chain sequence along with its context. Clones were sequenced by immunoSEQ multiplex PCR, and TCRdb holds only the in-frame ones, with some missing. In the table there are 95,000 to 150,000 clones, around 89% of which are singletons. V was trimmed by 3 bases and J by 0 bases, leaving 12 bases between them. CDR3 length: 17 residues. This sample is part of a study of blood T cell repertoires in COVID-19. Material for sequencing was peripheral blood. The chain links TRBV23-1 to TRBJ1-6; tentatively, D is TRBD1 (6 bases). TRBV23-1 is an open reading frame whose function is uncertain. The sequence was obtained from a man aged 50 to 59 with acute or convalescent COVID-19. The CDR3 DNA sequence: TGCGCCAGCAGTCAGTGGGACAAGAGCTCCTATAATTCACCCCTCCACTTT. Translation gives CASSQWDKSSYNSPLHF.